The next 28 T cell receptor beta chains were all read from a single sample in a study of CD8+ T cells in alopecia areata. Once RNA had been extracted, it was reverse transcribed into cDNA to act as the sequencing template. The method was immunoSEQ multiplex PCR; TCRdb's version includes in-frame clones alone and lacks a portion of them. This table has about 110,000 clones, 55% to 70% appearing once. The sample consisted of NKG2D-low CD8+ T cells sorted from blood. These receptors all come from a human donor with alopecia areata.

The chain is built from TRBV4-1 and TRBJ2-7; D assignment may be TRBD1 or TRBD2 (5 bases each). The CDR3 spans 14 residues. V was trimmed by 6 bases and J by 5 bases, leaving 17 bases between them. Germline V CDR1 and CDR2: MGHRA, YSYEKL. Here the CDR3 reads CASSETGPYDEQYF. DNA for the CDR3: TGCGCCAGCAGTGAAACGGGGCCATACGACGAGCAGTACTTC.

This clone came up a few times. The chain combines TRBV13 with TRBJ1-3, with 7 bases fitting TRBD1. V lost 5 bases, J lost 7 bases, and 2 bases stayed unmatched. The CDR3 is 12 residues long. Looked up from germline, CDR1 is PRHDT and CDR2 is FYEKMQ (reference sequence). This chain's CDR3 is CASSLQGNTIYF. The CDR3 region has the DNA TGTGCCAGCAGCCTACAGGGGAACACCATATATTTT. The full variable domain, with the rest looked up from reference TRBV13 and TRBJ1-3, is AAGVIQSPRHLIKEKRETATLKCYPIPRHDTVYWYQQGPGQDPQFLISFYEKMQSDKGSIPDRFSAQQFSDYHSELNMSSLELGDSALYFCASSLQGNTIYFGEGSWLTVV.

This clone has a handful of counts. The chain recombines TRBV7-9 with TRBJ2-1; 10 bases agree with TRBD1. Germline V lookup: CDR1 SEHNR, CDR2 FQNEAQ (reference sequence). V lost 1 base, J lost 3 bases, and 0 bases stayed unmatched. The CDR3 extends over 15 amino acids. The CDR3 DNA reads TGTGCCAGCAGCTTAGGGGACAGGGGCTACAATGAGCAGTTCTTC. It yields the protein CASSLGDRGYNEQFF.

CDR3 coding DNA: TGTGCCAGCAGTTACTCCGGTGGGAAAGACTATGGCTACACCTTC. Translating it yields CASSYSGGKDYGYTF. The chain links TRBV6-5 to TRBJ1-2; no clear D. Trimming pared 0 bases from V and 3 bases from J, leaving 11 bases between. CDR1 is MNHEY, CDR2 SVGAGI, per germline. The CDR3 covers 15 residues.

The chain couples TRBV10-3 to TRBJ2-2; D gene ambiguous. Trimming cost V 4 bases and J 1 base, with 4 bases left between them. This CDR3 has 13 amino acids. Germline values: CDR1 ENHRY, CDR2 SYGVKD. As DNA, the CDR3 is TGTGCCATCAGTGCAGGGAACACCGGGGAGCTGTTTTTT. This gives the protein CAISAGNTGELFF.

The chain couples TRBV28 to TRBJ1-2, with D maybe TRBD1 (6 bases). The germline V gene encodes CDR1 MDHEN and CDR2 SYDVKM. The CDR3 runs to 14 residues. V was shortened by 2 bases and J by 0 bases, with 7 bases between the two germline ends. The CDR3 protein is CASSLGGANYGYTF. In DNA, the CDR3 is TGTGCCAGCAGTTTAGGGGGCGCTAACTATGGCTACACCTTC.

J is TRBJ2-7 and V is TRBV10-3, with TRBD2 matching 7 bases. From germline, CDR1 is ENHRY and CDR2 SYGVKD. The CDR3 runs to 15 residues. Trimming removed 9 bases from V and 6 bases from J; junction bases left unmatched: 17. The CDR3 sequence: CAIGRGLADPGEQYF. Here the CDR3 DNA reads TGTGCCATTGGTCGAGGTCTAGCGGACCCTGGCGAGCAGTACTTC.

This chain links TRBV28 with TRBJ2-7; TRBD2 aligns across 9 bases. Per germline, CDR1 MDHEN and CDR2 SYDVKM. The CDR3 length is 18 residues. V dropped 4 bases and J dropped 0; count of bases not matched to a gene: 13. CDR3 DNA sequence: TGTGCCAGCAGTTCCCTCCTAGCGGGAAATGTCCGCTCCTACGAGCAGTACTTC. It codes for CASSSLLAGNVRSYEQYF.

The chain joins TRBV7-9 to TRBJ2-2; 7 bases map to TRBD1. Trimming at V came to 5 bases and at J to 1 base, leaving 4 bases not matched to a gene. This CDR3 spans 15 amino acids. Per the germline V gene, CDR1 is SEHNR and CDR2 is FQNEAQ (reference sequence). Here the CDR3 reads CASSGRDRNTGELFF. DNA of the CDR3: TGTGCCAGCAGCGGCCGGGACAGGAACACCGGGGAGCTGTTTTTT.

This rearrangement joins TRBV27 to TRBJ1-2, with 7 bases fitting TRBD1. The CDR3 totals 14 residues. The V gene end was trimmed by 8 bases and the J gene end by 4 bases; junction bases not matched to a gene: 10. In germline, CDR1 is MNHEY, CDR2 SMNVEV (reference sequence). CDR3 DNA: TGTGCCAGCGGCCTGCTCCGGGACAGCTATGGCTACACCTTC. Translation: CASGLLRDSYGYTF.

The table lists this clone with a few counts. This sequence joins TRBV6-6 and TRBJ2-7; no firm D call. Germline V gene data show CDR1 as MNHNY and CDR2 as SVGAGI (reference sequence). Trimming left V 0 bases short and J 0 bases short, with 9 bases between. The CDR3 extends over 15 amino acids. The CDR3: CASSYSRTSSYEQYF. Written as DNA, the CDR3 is TGTGCCAGCAGTTACTCCCGGACGTCCTCCTACGAGCAGTACTTC.

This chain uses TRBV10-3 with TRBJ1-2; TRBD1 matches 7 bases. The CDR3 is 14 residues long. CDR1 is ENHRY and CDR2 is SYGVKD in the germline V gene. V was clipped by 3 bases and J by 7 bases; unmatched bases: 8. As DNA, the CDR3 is TGTGCCATCAGTGACCACAGGGGAATGGGTGGCTACACCTTC. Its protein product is CAISDHRGMGGYTF.

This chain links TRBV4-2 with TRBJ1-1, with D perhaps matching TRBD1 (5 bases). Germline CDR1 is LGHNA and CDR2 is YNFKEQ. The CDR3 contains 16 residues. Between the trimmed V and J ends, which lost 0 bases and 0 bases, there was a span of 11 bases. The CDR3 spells CASSQEGVGMNTEAFF. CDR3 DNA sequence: TGTGCCAGCAGCCAAGAGGGGGTGGGCATGAACACTGAAGCTTTCTTT.

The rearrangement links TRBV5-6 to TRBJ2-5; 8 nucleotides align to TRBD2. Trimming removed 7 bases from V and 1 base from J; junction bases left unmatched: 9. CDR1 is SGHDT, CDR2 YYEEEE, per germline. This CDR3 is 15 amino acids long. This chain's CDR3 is CASRPEGLGQETQYF. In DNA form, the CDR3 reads TGTGCCAGCCGTCCGGAGGGACTAGGCCAAGAGACCCAGTACTTC.

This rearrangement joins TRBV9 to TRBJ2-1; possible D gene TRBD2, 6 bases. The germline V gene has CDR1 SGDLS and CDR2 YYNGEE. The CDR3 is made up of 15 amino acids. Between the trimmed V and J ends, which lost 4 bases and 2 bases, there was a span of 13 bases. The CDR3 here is CASSRGDFAYNEQFF. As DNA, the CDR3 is TGTGCCAGCAGCCGAGGGGACTTTGCCTACAATGAGCAGTTCTTC.

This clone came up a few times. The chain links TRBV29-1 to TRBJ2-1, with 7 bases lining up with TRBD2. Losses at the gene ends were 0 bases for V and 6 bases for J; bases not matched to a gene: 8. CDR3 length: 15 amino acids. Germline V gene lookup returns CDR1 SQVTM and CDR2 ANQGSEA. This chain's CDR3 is CSVEDRHGLVNEQFF. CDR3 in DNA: TGCAGCGTTGAAGATCGCCACGGACTAGTCAATGAGCAGTTCTTC.

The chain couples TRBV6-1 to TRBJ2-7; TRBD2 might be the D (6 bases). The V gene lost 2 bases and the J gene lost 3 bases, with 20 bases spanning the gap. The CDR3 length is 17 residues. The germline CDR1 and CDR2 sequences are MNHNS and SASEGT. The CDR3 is CASSELEGYSGLYEQYF. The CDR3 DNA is TGTGCCAGCAGTGAACTTGAGGGGTATAGCGGTCTCTACGAGCAGTACTTC.

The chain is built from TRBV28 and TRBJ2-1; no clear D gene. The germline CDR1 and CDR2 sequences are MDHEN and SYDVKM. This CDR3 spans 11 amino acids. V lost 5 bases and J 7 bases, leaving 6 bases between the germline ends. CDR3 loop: CASSISNEQFF. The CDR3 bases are TGTGCCAGCAGTATTTCTAATGAGCAGTTCTTC.

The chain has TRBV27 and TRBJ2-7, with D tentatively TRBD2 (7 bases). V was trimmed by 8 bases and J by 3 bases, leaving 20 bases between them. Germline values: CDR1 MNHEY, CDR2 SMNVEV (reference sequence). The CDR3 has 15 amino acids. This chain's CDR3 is CASRVGGPLFYEQYF. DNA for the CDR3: TGTGCCAGCCGCGTCGGGGGGCCCCTTTTCTACGAGCAGTACTTC.

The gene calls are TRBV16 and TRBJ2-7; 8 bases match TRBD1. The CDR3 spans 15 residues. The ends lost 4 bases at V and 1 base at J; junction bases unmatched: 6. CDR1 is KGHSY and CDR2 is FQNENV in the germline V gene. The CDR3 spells CASSRGQGSSYEQYF. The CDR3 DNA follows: TGTGCCAGCAGCCGAGGACAGGGATCGTCCTACGAGCAGTACTTC.

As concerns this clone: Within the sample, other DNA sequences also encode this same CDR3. The CDR3 bases are TGTGCCAGCAGTCTCGGGGGCTCCTACGAGCAGTACTTC. Translation gives CASSLGGSYEQYF. The V call is TRBV27, the J call TRBJ2-7; maybe TRBD2 (6 bases). V lost 5 bases and J lost 0, with 8 bases in between. The CDR3 sequence is 13 residues long. CDR1 MNHEY and CDR2 SMNVEV come from the germline V gene (reference sequence).

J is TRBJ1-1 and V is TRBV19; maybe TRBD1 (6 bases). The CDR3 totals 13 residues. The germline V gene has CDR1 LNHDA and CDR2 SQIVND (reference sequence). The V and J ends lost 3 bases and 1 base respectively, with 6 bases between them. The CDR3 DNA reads TGTGCCAGTAGTATGACAGGGAACACTGAAGCTTTCTTT. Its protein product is CASSMTGNTEAFF. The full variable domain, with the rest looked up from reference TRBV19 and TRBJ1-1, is DGGITQSPKYLFRKEGQNVTLSCEQNLNHDAMYWYRQDPGQGLRLIYYSQIVNDFQKGDIAEGYSVSREKKESFPLTVTSAQKNPTAFYLCASSMTGNTEAFFGQGTRLTVV.

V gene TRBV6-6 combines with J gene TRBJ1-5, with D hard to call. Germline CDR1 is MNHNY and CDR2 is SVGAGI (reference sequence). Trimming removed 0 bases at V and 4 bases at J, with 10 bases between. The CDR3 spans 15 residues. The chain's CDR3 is CASSYSPTANQPQHF. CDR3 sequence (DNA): TGTGCCAGCAGTTACTCACCCACGGCAAATCAGCCCCAGCATTTT.

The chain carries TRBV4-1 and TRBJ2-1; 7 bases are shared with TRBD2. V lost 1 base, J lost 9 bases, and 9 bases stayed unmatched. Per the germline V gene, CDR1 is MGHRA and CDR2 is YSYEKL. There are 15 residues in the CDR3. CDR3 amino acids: CASSQVRTSHPEQFF. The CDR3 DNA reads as TGCGCCAGCAGCCAAGTGAGGACTAGTCACCCTGAGCAGTTCTTC.

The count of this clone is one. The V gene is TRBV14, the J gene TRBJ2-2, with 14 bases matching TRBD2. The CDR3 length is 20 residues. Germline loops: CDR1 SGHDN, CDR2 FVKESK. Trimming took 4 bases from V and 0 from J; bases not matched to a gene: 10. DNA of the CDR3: TGTGCCAGCAGCCTACTACTAGGACTAGCGGGAGGTCCGAACACCGGGGAGCTGTTTTTT. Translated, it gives CASSLLLGLAGGPNTGELFF.

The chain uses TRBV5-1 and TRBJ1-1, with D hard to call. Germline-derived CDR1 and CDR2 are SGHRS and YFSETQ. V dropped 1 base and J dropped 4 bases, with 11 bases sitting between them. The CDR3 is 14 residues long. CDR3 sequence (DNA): TGCGCCAGCAGCTTGATAGGTGGGAGCACTGAAGCTTTCTTT. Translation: CASSLIGGSTEAFF.

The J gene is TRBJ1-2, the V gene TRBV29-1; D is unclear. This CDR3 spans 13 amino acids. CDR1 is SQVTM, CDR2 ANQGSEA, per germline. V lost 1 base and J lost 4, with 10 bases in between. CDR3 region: CSVEVVEIYGYTF. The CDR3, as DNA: TGCAGCGTTGAAGTAGTGGAGATCTATGGCTACACCTTC.

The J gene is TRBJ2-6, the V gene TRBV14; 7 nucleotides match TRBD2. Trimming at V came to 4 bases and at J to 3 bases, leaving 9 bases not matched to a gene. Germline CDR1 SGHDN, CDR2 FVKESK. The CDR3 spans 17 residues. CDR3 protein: CASSPSDGLVGANVLTF. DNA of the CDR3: TGTGCCAGCAGCCCTTCAGACGGACTAGTTGGGGCCAACGTCCTGACTTTC. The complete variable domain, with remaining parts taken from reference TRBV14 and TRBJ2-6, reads EAGVTQFPSHSVIEKGQTVTLRCDPISGHDNLYWYRRVMGKEIKFLLHFVKESKQDESGMPNNRFLAERTGGTYSTLKVQPAELEDSGVYFCASSPSDGLVGANVLTFGAGSRLTVL.